This T cell receptor (beta chain) originates from a study of cytomegalovirus exposure and HLA in healthy donors. Study at large: As released early, the data held approximately 80 million unique TCRs from HLA-typed donors. General study findings and limits: Accurate prediction of HLA-A and HLA-B alleles (for most subjects) was reportedly achieved from TCR beta sequences.

It was with 60 Vbeta and 13 Jbeta primers that the PCR ran. TCRdb's table, derived via immunoSEQ multiplex PCR, lists solely in-frame clones and lacks some. The table has more than 75,000 clones, around 68% seen once; the top ten hold 7.5% to 9.5%. This clone came up a few times. Its matching antigen is unknown. Germline V gene data show CDR1 as SQVTM and CDR2 as ANQGSEA. V lost 0 bases, J lost 0 bases, and 10 bases stayed unmatched. The CDR3 loop spans 18 amino acids. This TCR was sampled from a middle-aged man in good health and CMV-seropositive. The specimen was PBMCs. The chain links TRBV29-1 to TRBJ2-1, with 8 positions matching TRBD2. The CDR3 nucleotides read TGCAGCGTTGAAGATGGGCCCCAAGGGACTAGCTCCTACAATGAGCAGTTCTTC. This gives the protein CSVEDGPQGTSSYNEQFF.